Listed below are T cell receptor beta chains from one sample, sequenced in a study of siplizumab effects on memory and regulatory T cells. The repertoire was sequenced with immunoSEQ multiplex PCR; TCRdb's copy has only in-frame clones and lacks some. The data show about 63,000 clones, roughly 83% seen once. Input material: memory CD4+ T cells sorted from blood. These receptors were obtained from a human donor in good health. Both conserved end residues are part of each CDR3. D genes are given only for firm matches. A row's size may be missing; if present it is once, few, many or a size class.

cdr3_aa: CASSPQTSNEKLFF
cdr3_nt: TGTGCCAGTAGTCCCCAGACGTCTAATGAAAAACTGTTTTTT
j_call: TRBJ1-4
cdr3_length: 14
d_call: .
v_call: TRBV19
clone_size: .

cdr3_aa: CASKLAGETGELFF
cdr3_nt: TGTGCCAGCAAACTAGCGGGAGAGACCGGGGAGCTGTTTTTT
j_call: TRBJ2-2
cdr3_length: 14
d_call: TRBD2
v_call: TRBV2
clone_size: .

cdr3_aa: CASSQDEGSHTF
cdr3_nt: TGTGCCAGCAGCCAAGATGAGGGATCCCACACCTTC
j_call: TRBJ1-2
cdr3_length: 12
d_call: .
v_call: TRBV14
clone_size: .

cdr3_aa: CASSLAGGGSYEQYF
cdr3_nt: TGTGCCAGCAGCTTGGCAGGGGGTGGGTCCTACGAGCAGTACTTC
j_call: TRBJ2-7
cdr3_length: 15
d_call: TRBD1
v_call: TRBV5-5
clone_size: .

cdr3_aa: CASRHGGYGYTF
cdr3_nt: TGTGCCAGTAGGCATGGGGGCTATGGCTACACCTTC
j_call: TRBJ1-2
cdr3_length: 12
d_call: .
v_call: TRBV19
clone_size: once

cdr3_aa: CASSSGEFLNGYTF
cdr3_nt: TGTGCCAGCAGTTCAGGGGAGTTCCTAAATGGCTACACCTTC
j_call: TRBJ1-2
cdr3_length: 14
d_call: .
v_call: TRBV27
clone_size: .

cdr3_aa: CASSIGLAGARETQYF
cdr3_nt: TGTGCCAGTAGTATAGGGCTAGCGGGAGCTCGAGAGACCCAGTACTTC
j_call: TRBJ2-5
cdr3_length: 16
d_call: TRBD2
v_call: TRBV19
clone_size: .

cdr3_aa: CASSLTPNTEAFF
cdr3_nt: TGTGCCAGCAGCTTAACGCCGAACACTGAAGCTTTCTTT
j_call: TRBJ1-1
cdr3_length: 13
d_call: .
v_call: TRBV7-3
clone_size: .

cdr3_aa: CASSFQGGETQYF
cdr3_nt: TGTGCCAGCAGTTTCCAGGGAGGGGAGACCCAGTACTTC
j_call: TRBJ2-5
cdr3_length: 13
d_call: TRBD2
v_call: TRBV6-5
clone_size: .

cdr3_aa: CASSYAGDAQGYTF
cdr3_nt: TGTGCCAGCAGCTATGCAGGGGACGCTCAAGGCTACACCTTC
j_call: TRBJ1-2
cdr3_length: 14
d_call: .
v_call: TRBV11-1
clone_size: medium-sized

cdr3_aa: CASSLVSGGVYNEQFF
cdr3_nt: TGTGCCAGCAGTTTAGTTAGCGGGGGGGTCTACAATGAGCAGTTCTTC
j_call: TRBJ2-1
cdr3_length: 16
d_call: TRBD2
v_call: TRBV28
clone_size: .

cdr3_aa: CASSESIGANVLTF
cdr3_nt: TGTGCCAGCAGTGAATCGATTGGGGCCAACGTCCTGACTTTC
j_call: TRBJ2-6
cdr3_length: 14
d_call: .
v_call: TRBV6-1
clone_size: .

cdr3_aa: CASRGVLGPGKVHIPAFF
cdr3_nt: TGTGCCAGCAGGGGTGTGTTGGGACCCGGGAAGGTACATATCCCGGCTTTCTTT
j_call: TRBJ1-1
cdr3_length: 18
d_call: .
v_call: TRBV2
clone_size: few

cdr3_aa: CASRDPRGTEAFF
cdr3_nt: TGTGCCAGCAGGGATCCCCGAGGAACTGAAGCTTTCTTT
j_call: TRBJ1-1
cdr3_length: 13
d_call: .
v_call: TRBV28
clone_size: medium-sized

cdr3_aa: CASSLAGPSTDTQYF
cdr3_nt: TGTGCCAGCAGCTTAGCGGGCCCGAGTACAGATACGCAGTATTTT
j_call: TRBJ2-3
cdr3_length: 15
d_call: .
v_call: TRBV7-2
clone_size: .

cdr3_aa: CASRLAGVNEQFF
cdr3_nt: TGTGCCAGCAGGCTAGCGGGAGTCAATGAGCAGTTCTTC
j_call: TRBJ2-1
cdr3_length: 13
d_call: TRBD2
v_call: TRBV6-6
clone_size: .

cdr3_aa: CASSLASGRSNQPQHF
cdr3_nt: TGTGCCAGCAGCTTAGCATCTGGACGGAGCAATCAGCCCCAGCATTTT
j_call: TRBJ1-5
cdr3_length: 16
d_call: .
v_call: TRBV7-9
clone_size: .

cdr3_aa: CASSFDRGETQYF
cdr3_nt: TGTGCCAGCAGCTTTGACAGGGGGGAGACCCAGTACTTC
j_call: TRBJ2-5
cdr3_length: 13
d_call: TRBD1
v_call: TRBV5-4
clone_size: .

cdr3_aa: CASSLTSDRGYTF
cdr3_nt: TGTGCCAGCAGCCTAACCTCCGATCGAGGCTACACCTTC
j_call: TRBJ1-2
cdr3_length: 13
d_call: .
v_call: TRBV7-8
clone_size: .

cdr3_aa: CASSRPGEVKTQYF
cdr3_nt: TGTGCCAGCAGCCGTCCGGGGGAGGTGAAGACCCAGTACTTC
j_call: TRBJ2-5
cdr3_length: 14
d_call: .
v_call: TRBV5-6
clone_size: once

cdr3_aa: CASTSQAAGSETQYF
cdr3_nt: TGTGCCAGCACCTCTCAGGCGGCGGGTTCAGAGACCCAGTACTTC
j_call: TRBJ2-5
cdr3_length: 15
d_call: .
v_call: TRBV2
clone_size: once

cdr3_aa: CASSLGQTRAGTEAFF
cdr3_nt: TGTGCCAGCAGCTTAGGACAGACCCGAGCCGGCACTGAAGCTTTCTTT
j_call: TRBJ1-1
cdr3_length: 16
d_call: .
v_call: TRBV7-2
clone_size: .

cdr3_aa: CTSSRRDCGGNEQFF
cdr3_nt: TGCACCAGCAGCCGACGGGACTGCGGGGGAAATGAGCAGTTCTTC
j_call: TRBJ2-1
cdr3_length: 15
d_call: .
v_call: TRBV1
clone_size: .

cdr3_aa: CASGPAGQLNTEAFF
cdr3_nt: TGTGCTAGTGGTCCGGCGGGACAGCTGAACACTGAAGCTTTCTTT
j_call: TRBJ1-1
cdr3_length: 15
d_call: TRBD1
v_call: TRBV12-5
clone_size: .

cdr3_aa: CASSRPQGTNYGYTF
cdr3_nt: TGTGCCAGCAGCAGACCACAGGGTACAAACTATGGCTACACCTTC
j_call: TRBJ1-2
cdr3_length: 15
d_call: .
v_call: TRBV5-4
clone_size: .

cdr3_aa: CASSQRQTQYF
cdr3_nt: TGTGCCAGCAGCCAACGACAGACCCAGTACTTC
j_call: TRBJ2-5
cdr3_length: 11
d_call: .
v_call: TRBV14
clone_size: .

cdr3_aa: CASSLARGGGGTGELFF
cdr3_nt: TGTGCCAGCAGCTTGGCCCGCGGCGGGGGGGGCACCGGGGAGCTGTTTTTT
j_call: TRBJ2-2
cdr3_length: 17
d_call: TRBD2
v_call: TRBV5-4
clone_size: .

cdr3_aa: CAISQGPNQPQHF
cdr3_nt: TGTGCCATCAGCCAGGGACCAAATCAGCCCCAGCATTTT
j_call: TRBJ1-5
cdr3_length: 13
d_call: .
v_call: TRBV10-3
clone_size: .

cdr3_aa: CASSLGLSGIGAQYF
cdr3_nt: TGTGCCAGCAGCTTGGGACTCTCGGGCATTGGGGCCCAGTACTTC
j_call: TRBJ2-5
cdr3_length: 15
d_call: .
v_call: TRBV7-6
clone_size: .

cdr3_aa: CASSGGGAGANVLTF
cdr3_nt: TGTGCCAGCAGTGGAGGCGGGGCTGGGGCCAACGTCCTGACTTTC
j_call: TRBJ2-6
cdr3_length: 15
d_call: .
v_call: TRBV6-1
clone_size: .

cdr3_aa: CASSYEGSPLHF
cdr3_nt: TGTGCCAGCAGTTATGAGGGTTCACCCCTCCACTTT
j_call: TRBJ1-6
cdr3_length: 12
d_call: .
v_call: TRBV6-5
clone_size: .

cdr3_aa: CASHGRYEQYF
cdr3_nt: TGTGCCAGCCATGGAAGATACGAGCAGTACTTC
j_call: TRBJ2-7
cdr3_length: 11
d_call: .
v_call: TRBV6-1
clone_size: .

cdr3_aa: CASSSTGLVEETQYF
cdr3_nt: TGTGCCAGCAGCAGTACAGGGTTGGTCGAAGAGACCCAGTACTTC
j_call: TRBJ2-5
cdr3_length: 15
d_call: .
v_call: TRBV7-9
clone_size: .

cdr3_aa: CASSLQRGEQETQYF
cdr3_nt: TGTGCCAGCAGCTTACAACGGGGGGAACAAGAGACCCAGTACTTC
j_call: TRBJ2-5
cdr3_length: 15
d_call: TRBD2
v_call: TRBV7-2
clone_size: .

cdr3_aa: CASSPRVGLTEAFF
cdr3_nt: TGTGCCAGCAGCCCCCGTGTGGGGCTCACTGAAGCTTTCTTT
j_call: TRBJ1-1
cdr3_length: 14
d_call: .
v_call: TRBV9
clone_size: once

cdr3_aa: CASSLWTGGEYEQYF
cdr3_nt: TGTGCCAGCAGCTTATGGACAGGGGGGGAATACGAGCAGTACTTC
j_call: TRBJ2-7
cdr3_length: 15
d_call: TRBD1
v_call: TRBV7-7
clone_size: .

cdr3_aa: CAWRSARELFF
cdr3_nt: TGTGCCTGGAGGAGTGCCCGGGAGCTGTTTTTT
j_call: TRBJ2-2
cdr3_length: 11
d_call: .
v_call: TRBV30
clone_size: .

cdr3_aa: CAWGRPARLARIYEQYF
cdr3_nt: TGTGCCTGGGGACGCCCTGCCCGGTTGGCTAGGATCTACGAGCAGTACTTC
j_call: TRBJ2-7
cdr3_length: 17
d_call: .
v_call: TRBV30
clone_size: .

cdr3_aa: CASSYRGASYEQYF
cdr3_nt: TGTGCCAGCAGTTACCGGGGAGCTTCCTACGAGCAGTACTTC
j_call: TRBJ2-7
cdr3_length: 14
d_call: .
v_call: TRBV6-5
clone_size: .

cdr3_aa: CASSLGKAAQYNEQFF
cdr3_nt: TGTGCCAGCAGCTTAGGAAAAGCGGCGCAGTACAATGAGCAGTTCTTC
j_call: TRBJ2-1
cdr3_length: 16
d_call: .
v_call: TRBV5-4
clone_size: .

cdr3_aa: CASIGLAPRNEQFF
cdr3_nt: TGTGCCAGCATCGGTCTAGCCCCTCGGAATGAGCAGTTCTTC
j_call: TRBJ2-1
cdr3_length: 14
d_call: .
v_call: TRBV5-8
clone_size: few

cdr3_aa: CASSMSTHLPYGYTF
cdr3_nt: TGTGCCAGTAGTATGTCCACGCACCTCCCCTATGGCTACACCTTC
j_call: TRBJ1-2
cdr3_length: 15
d_call: .
v_call: TRBV19
clone_size: .

cdr3_aa: CASSPRQGASNQPQHF
cdr3_nt: TGTGCCAGTAGTCCTAGACAGGGGGCGAGCAATCAGCCCCAGCATTTT
j_call: TRBJ1-5
cdr3_length: 16
d_call: TRBD1
v_call: TRBV19
clone_size: .

cdr3_aa: CASSWDSYEQYF
cdr3_nt: TGTGCCAGCAGCTGGGACAGCTACGAGCAGTACTTC
j_call: TRBJ2-7
cdr3_length: 12
d_call: TRBD1
v_call: TRBV5-4
clone_size: once

cdr3_aa: CASSARLAGVNEQYF
cdr3_nt: TGTGCCAGCAGCGCCCGACTAGCGGGAGTGAACGAGCAGTACTTC
j_call: TRBJ2-7
cdr3_length: 15
d_call: TRBD2
v_call: TRBV9
clone_size: .